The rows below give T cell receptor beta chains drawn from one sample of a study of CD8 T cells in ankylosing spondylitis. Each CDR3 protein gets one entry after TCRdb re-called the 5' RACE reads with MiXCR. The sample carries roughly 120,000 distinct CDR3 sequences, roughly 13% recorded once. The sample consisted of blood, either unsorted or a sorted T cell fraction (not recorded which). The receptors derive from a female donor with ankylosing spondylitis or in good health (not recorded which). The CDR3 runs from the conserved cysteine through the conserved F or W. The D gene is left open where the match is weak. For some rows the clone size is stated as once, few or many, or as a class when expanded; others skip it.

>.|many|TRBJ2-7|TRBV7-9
TGTGCCAGCAGCTTAGGGCTAGCGAGGGGCGAGCAGTACTTC
CASSLGLARGEQYF
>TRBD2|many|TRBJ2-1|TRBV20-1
TGCAGTGCCCTAAGGGCGGGGGGGCGGAATGAGCAGTTCTTC
CSALRAGGRNEQFF
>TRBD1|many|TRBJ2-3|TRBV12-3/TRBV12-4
TGTGCCAGCATAGACAGGGACCTCACAGATACGCAGTATTTT
CASIDRDLTDTQYF
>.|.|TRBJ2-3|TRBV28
TGTGCCAGCAACCGCGGGGCCGGGAGTGCAGATACGCAGTATTTT
CASNRGAGSADTQYF
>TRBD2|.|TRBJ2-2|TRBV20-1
TGCAGTGCTAGAGCCCCGGGGGGCACCGGGGAGCTGTTTTTT
CSARAPGGTGELFF
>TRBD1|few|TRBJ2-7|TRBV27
TGTGCCAGCAGTTACTCCGGGACAGGGAACTACGAGCAGTACTTC
CASSYSGTGNYEQYF
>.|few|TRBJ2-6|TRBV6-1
TGTGCCAGCATAGGGACAGGGGCCAACGTCCTGACTTTC
CASIGTGANVLTF
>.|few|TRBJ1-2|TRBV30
TGTGCCTGGAGTTTGGTTAACTATGGCTACACCTTC
CAWSLVNYGYTF
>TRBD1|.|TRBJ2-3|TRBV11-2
TGTGCCAGCACCTTGACAGGGGGGAGGGGGCAGAGGCGACCCAGAGATACGCAGTATTTT
CASTLTGGRGQRRPRDTQYF
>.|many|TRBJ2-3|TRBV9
TGTGCCAGCAGCTCCCGGCCGAATACGCAGTATTTT
CASSSRPNTQYF
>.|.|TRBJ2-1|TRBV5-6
TGTGCCAGCAGCTTGACATCTACAGGGAATGAGCAGTTCTTC
CASSLTSTGNEQFF
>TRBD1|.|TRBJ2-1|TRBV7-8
TGTGCCAGCAGCATGGGACAGGGGAAGGACAATGAGCAGTTCTTC
CASSMGQGKDNEQFF
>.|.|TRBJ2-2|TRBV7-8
TGTGCCAGCAGCTCAAGACTTGACACCGGGGAGCTGTTTTTT
CASSSRLDTGELFF
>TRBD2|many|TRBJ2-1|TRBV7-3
TGTGCCAGCAGCGAAACTAGCGGGGGCTCCTACAATGAGCAGTTCTTC
CASSETSGGSYNEQFF
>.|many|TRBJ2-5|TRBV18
TGTGCCAGCACCTCTCCGGTTCAAGAGACCCAGTACTTC
CASTSPVQETQYF
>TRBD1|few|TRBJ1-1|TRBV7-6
TGTGCCAGCAGCCTCTTGGCAGGGGGGCCCGGAAACACTGAAGCTTTCTTT
CASSLLAGGPGNTEAFF
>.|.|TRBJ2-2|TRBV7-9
TGTGCCAGCATATTTGGCGGGGCGGACACCGGGGAGCTGTTTTTT
CASIFGGADTGELFF
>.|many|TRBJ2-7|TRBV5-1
TGCGCCAGCCGCGACCCGGGGGACCACGAGCAGTACTTC
CASRDPGDHEQYF
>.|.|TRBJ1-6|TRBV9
TGTGCCAGCAGCGAGGACCACGAGAATTCACCCCTCCACTTT
CASSEDHENSPLHF
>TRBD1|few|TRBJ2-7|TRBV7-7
TGTGCTAGCAGCACAACAGGGGGGGAGCAGTACTTC
CASSTTGGEQYF
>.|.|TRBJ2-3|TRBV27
TGTGCCAGCAGTTTAGACGGCGGGAGCAGGGGAGATACGCAGTATTTT
CASSLDGGSRGDTQYF
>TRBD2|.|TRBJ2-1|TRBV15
TGTGCCACCAGCAGAGATATTGGAGCGGGAGGGCCCAATGAGCAGTTCTTC
CATSRDIGAGGPNEQFF
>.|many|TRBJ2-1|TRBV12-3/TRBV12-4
TGTGCCAGCAGTTTAGTAGAGGGAAATGAGCAGTTCTTC
CASSLVEGNEQFF
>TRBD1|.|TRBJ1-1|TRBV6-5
TGTGCCAGCAGTTTAAAGGGACAGGGGAACACTGAAGCTTTCTTT
CASSLKGQGNTEAFF
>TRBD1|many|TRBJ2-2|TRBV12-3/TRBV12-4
TGTGCCAGCAGTTTGGGACAGGGGGCCGGGGAGCTGTTTTTT
CASSLGQGAGELFF
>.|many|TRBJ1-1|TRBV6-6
TGTGCCAGCAGTTACAAAGGGAACACTGAAGCTTTCTTT
CASSYKGNTEAFF
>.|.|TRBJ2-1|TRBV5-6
TGTGCCAGCAGTTTCGGACTCGCGGGGTACTCCTACAATGAGCAGTTCTTC
CASSFGLAGYSYNEQFF
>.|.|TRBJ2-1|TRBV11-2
TGTGCCAGCACGAGCGGCCCCGAAAGGAATGAGCAGTTCTTC
CASTSGPERNEQFF
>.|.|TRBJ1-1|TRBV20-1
TGCAGTGCTAGAGATCTCAGCTTCACTGAAGCTTTCTTT
CSARDLSFTEAFF
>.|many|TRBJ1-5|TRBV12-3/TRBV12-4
TGTGCCAGCAGTACCAACAATCAGCCCCAGCATTTT
CASSTNNQPQHF
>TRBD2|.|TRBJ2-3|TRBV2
TGTGCCAGCAGTGTCCGGGTAGCGGGAGTAACAGATACGCAGTATTTT
CASSVRVAGVTDTQYF
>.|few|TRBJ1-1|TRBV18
TGTGCCAGCTCACCAGACAAGGTGAAAGAAGCTTTCTTT
CASSPDKVKEAFF
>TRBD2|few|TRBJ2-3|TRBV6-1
TGTGCCAGCAGTGGGACTAGCGGGAGGGCGAATACGCAGTATTTT
CASSGTSGRANTQYF
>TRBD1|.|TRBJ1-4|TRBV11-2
TGTGCCAGCAGCTTAGGGGACAGGGACTTTGAAAAACTGTTTTTT
CASSLGDRDFEKLFF
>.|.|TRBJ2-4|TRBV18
TGTGCCAGCTCGCCCGGGGGCACCCTAGCCAAAAACATTCAGTACTTC
CASSPGGTLAKNIQYF
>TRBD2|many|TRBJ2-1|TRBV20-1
TGCAGTGCTATTATAAGCGGGGCCTCCTACAATGAGCAGTTCTTC
CSAIISGASYNEQFF
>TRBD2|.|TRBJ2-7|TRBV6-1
TGTGCCAGCAGTCCCCTGGGGGGGACCTACGAGCAGTACTTC
CASSPLGGTYEQYF
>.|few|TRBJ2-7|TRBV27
TGTGCCAGCAGTTTAGTGGGTCTTTCCTACGAGCAGTACTTC
CASSLVGLSYEQYF
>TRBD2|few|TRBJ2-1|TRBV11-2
TGTGCCAGCAGCGCCACCGTAGCGGGAGGTCGGAATGAGCAGTTCTTC
CASSATVAGGRNEQFF
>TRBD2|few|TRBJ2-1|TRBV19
TGTGCCAGTAGTGACCCAGCGGGGGGCTCCTACAATGAGCAGTTCTTC
CASSDPAGGSYNEQFF
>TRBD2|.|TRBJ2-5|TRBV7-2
TGTGCCAGCTGGGGCGGGGGGGCCAAGGGTGAGACCCAGTACTTC
CASWGGGAKGETQYF
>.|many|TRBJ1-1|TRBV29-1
TGCACAATCCCCGGGCCCCAAGCTTTCTTT
CTIPGPQAFF
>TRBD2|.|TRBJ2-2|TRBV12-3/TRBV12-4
TGTGCCAGCAGTCCCGGTGGCGGGAGGGTGGTCGGGGAGCTGTTTTTT
CASSPGGGRVVGELFF